The source of this T cell receptor (beta chain) is a study of cytomegalovirus exposure and HLA in healthy donors (dated by TCRdb to about 2017). At the level of the whole study: An earlier analysis of around 600 of the donors reported about 250 Gb of sequence data and 117 million unique TCR beta sequences from 150 million to 200 million T cells. Alongside the repertoire data, information on donor age, sex, ethnicity and CMV serostatus was compiled. Of the approximately 400 genotyped donors, around 81% fell in the genetic ancestry cluster associated with self-reported Caucasian donors. Among 300 to 500 genotyped donors of the cohort, an average of roughly 230,000 unique TCR beta nucleotide sequences was sequenced per donor, of which about 20% were non-productive. To predict cytomegalovirus infection status, the study combined high-throughput TCR immunosequencing, statistical association of individual TCRs with disease status, and machine learning. Roughly 300 gigabases of sequencing data and tens of millions of unique TCR sequences made up an early release that covered 500 to 650 HLA-typed donors. In a later genetic analysis, genome-wide SNP genotypes for 398 of the 666 donors were used, and that subset was treated as a discovery cohort. Rather than drawing on any new phenotypic data, the later analysis identified candidate immune exposures from TCR beta sequences and the way those sequences occurred across donors. Five DR-DQ haplotypes were handled as single units for association and clustering because linkage in the cohort was strong. The study aimed to test whether signatures of past pathogen exposure could be identified by cataloging public T cell receptors. A later analysis re-examined previously published TCR beta repertoires from 610 or so donors and added high-resolution HLA genotyping to investigate patterns of TCR occurrence. In an earlier analysis of over 550 of the donors, high-throughput TCR beta sequencing was used to judge whether each TCR beta V gene segment behaved as functional or pseudogenic. All discovery cohort repertoires had been generated on a single sequencing platform. Class I and class II HLA loci were covered by the typing at four-digit resolution. In addition to the first cohort of approximately 650 subjects, a separate validation cohort of about 120 different subjects was used. The number of donors typed differed by locus, with 629-630 for A, B, C, DRB1 and DQB1, more than 500 for DQA1, 600 to 610 for DPA1, and around 450 for DPB1. The study used immunosequencing to profile the T cell repertoires of approximately 690 subjects and linked those repertoires to cytomegalovirus serostatus. On the study overall, not on this receptor specifically: A further reported finding was that TCR beta sequences accurately predicted the HLA-A and HLA-B alleles for most subjects in the first cohort. In an earlier analysis of 587 of the donors, most TCR beta V segments were observed in productive rearrangements about 87% or about 30% of the time, broadly matching IMGT annotations. A later analysis associated about 16,000 TCR beta sequences with specific HLA alleles at a false discovery rate of 0.05. This cohort had only TCR beta chains sequenced, and the lack of alpha or paired-chain data limited which features could be detected. When HLA alleles, especially DR and DQ, strongly co-occurred, attributing TCR associations to individual alleles was difficult. The only immune exposure information available for the cohort was CMV serostatus. Linkage disequilibrium might explain the correlated functional status among segregating V segments, but an unknown experimental factor could not be ruled out. A later analysis found that HLA-associated TCR beta chains were more clonally expanded and had lower generation probabilities than equally common non-associated chains. A later analysis found that most CMV-associated TCR beta chains appeared HLA-restricted, with HLA associations seemingly driven largely by CMV exposure. In a later genetic analysis, fewer N-insertions in productive TCRs were reported among donors in an Asian-associated ancestry cluster than the roughly 710-donor mean. In vitro tests confirmed that a few of the cytomegalovirus-associated TCR beta chains recognize cytomegalovirus antigens. An association between a missense DCLRE1C variant and V-gene and J-gene trimming of TCR beta chains was found in a later genetic analysis and replicated in an independent cohort. HLA typing was unavailable for some donors at each locus, so association tests used only the typed subset. A later analysis found that TCR association rates varied across HLA loci, with DRB1 alleles showing the most associated TCRs and HLA-C alleles the fewest. The authors suggested that the approach could potentially be extended to other disease states and immunological phenotypes. Across donors, most TCR sequences were observed very rarely, whereas some public TCRs were present in many individuals. A later analysis reported that several top co-occurrence clusters appeared linked to parvovirus B19, influenza, CMV and Epstein-Barr virus. Presence/absence analyses assumed roughly uniform sequencing depth across donors, an assumption that may not hold. The 87-base-pair reads could not distinguish some IMGT-functional V segments, including TRBV6-2 and TRBV6-3, so those segments were excluded. Cytomegalovirus status was reported to be diagnosed by the classifier with high specificity and sensitivity in both the original and validation cohorts. The study gave a list of some 150 TCR beta chains associated with cytomegalovirus. The earlier analysis of fewer than 750 of the donors excluded over 15 rarely observed V segments, including chromosome 9 orphons, because counts were too low. A cluster of highly shared sequence variants was judged likely to represent a technical artifact of the sequencing pipeline.

In total, approximately 610 healthy bone marrow donors made up the cohort. At the time of sampling, every cohort member was nominally healthy, though immune exposures that went unrecorded were likely present. The donor tested CMV seronegative, placing the donor among the roughly 400 seronegative members of the cohort. Every donor gave a peripheral blood sample, and the peripheral blood mononuclear cells from that sample were used for TCR beta sequencing. The Qiagen DNeasy Blood Extraction Kit was used to extract genomic DNA from the blood cell samples. The protocol used for the library was the immunoSEQ multiplex PCR assay. For the multiplex PCR, a mixture combining 60 forward primers for TCR Vbeta segments and 13 reverse primers for TCR Jbeta segments was used. A multiplex PCR assay on genomic DNA amplified the CDR3 region of rearranged TCR beta genes. The Illumina HiSeq System was used to sequence the amplified TCR beta libraries as 87-base-pair reads. In the authors' own workflow: A later analysis tallied around 80 million unique TCR beta chains across the approximately 670 repertoires, and approximately 11 million of those chains were shared by two or more donors. A nearest-neighbor algorithm error-corrected the raw reads and collapsed the reads into unique sequences, merging closely related sequences to remove PCR and sequencing errors. To assign V, D and J gene segments, CDR3 sequences were aligned to IMGT reference sequences. For a sequence to be retained, a match of at least six nucleotides to both a V gene segment and a J gene segment was required. A rearrangement was called productive if the CDR3 had no stop codons and remained in frame with V and J, and every other rearrangement was called non-productive. CDR3 was defined by IMGT convention, running from the second conserved V-encoded cysteine to the conserved J-encoded phenylalanine. Sequences without an unambiguous match to a single V gene segment were excluded from the earlier analysis of about 600 of the donors. In an earlier analysis of 450 to 750 of the donors, a V segment was called functional when productive rearrangements were above 56.7%, and segregating when the standard deviation between donors exceeded 5%. A statistical classification framework was built to diagnose cytomegalovirus status from the catalog of TCR beta chain sequences. In a later analysis, V and J genes were assigned by comparing TCR nucleotide sequences against IMGT/GENE-DB human TR gene sequences. Using the TCRdist pipeline, a later analysis assigned CDR3 sequences along with most-parsimonious VDJ recombination scenarios. In a later analysis, each TCR beta chain was defined by its CDR3 amino acid sequence together with its V-gene family, and reads lacking a unique V-gene family were excluded. A later analysis removed 592 highly shared, low-generation-probability nucleotide sequences to deal with suspected cross-contamination and a sequencing artifact. In a later analysis, a clonal expansion index was calculated for each public chain from normalized within-repertoire ranks of inferred template counts. In a later analysis, generation probabilities were computed with a VDJ recombination model fitted to out-of-frame rearrangements, and the resulting probabilities were checked against IGoR. Hypergeometric tests were used in a later analysis to score TCR-TCR, TCR-HLA and TCR-CMV co-occurrence, with a repertoire-size bias correction applied to the TCR pairs. In a later analysis, false discovery rates were estimated by permuting HLA or CMV assignments 20 times. A later analysis grouped co-occurring TCRs with DBSCAN, adding TCRdist sequence similarity when clustering within HLA-allele-positive subsets. For co-occurrence clustering, repertoires with fewer than 30,000 or more than 120,000 public chains were excluded, along with 5 or 6 repertoires with anomalous nucleotide sharing. TCRdb took this table from immuneACCESS and kept in-frame rearrangements with V and J called. Such tables lack part of the clones; where checked against another copy, unresolved V genes explain under half of the gap, and the rest is unexplained. V, J and clone size were drawn from that table, and D and trimming were deduced from the DNA. The sample table lists 150,000 to 200,000 clones, around 75% of them with a count of one. The ten largest make up 1.5% to 2% of the sample.

CDR1 and CDR2, looked up from the germline V gene, are SGHRS and YFSETQ. The CDR3, cysteine through phenylalanine, is 17 amino acids long. Only the CDR3 portion is preserved as DNA: 51 bases, with reading frame beginning at the first base. V is trimmed back by 3 bases and J by 2 bases, and the junction contains 11 bases that no gene match accounts for. On this clone itself: No cognate antigen has been identified for it. No quality values exist for individual bases; no much larger clone is one base distant.

This TCR was recovered from a woman aged 25-40 years in good health and CMV-seronegative. Sequencing was performed on PBMCs. This sequence uses TRBV5-1 and TRBJ2-3; 8 central bases correspond to TRBD2. The CDR3 corresponds to CASSSPGTRFATDTQYF. The nucleotides read TGCGCCAGCAGCTCTCCCGGGACTAGGTTCGCCACAGATACGCAGTATTTT. Where the CDR3 stops, the reference TRBV5-1 and TRBJ2-3 genes take over; the full variable domain is KAGVTQTPRYLIKTRGQQVTLSCSPISGHRSVSWYQQTPGQGLQFLFEYFSETQRNKGNFPGRFSGRQFSNSRSEMNVSTLELGDSALYLCASSSPGTRFATDTQYFGPGTRLTVL.